The rows below give T cell receptor beta chains drawn from one sample of a study of control samples from healthy donors and cancer patients. The repertoire was sequenced with immunoSEQ multiplex PCR; TCRdb's copy has only in-frame clones and lacks some. The top ten hold more than 1.5% of the sample, which has roughly 150,000 clones, about 86% seen once. The sample was blood. These receptor sequences come from a man between 18 and 29 years old in good health. Each CDR3 is given with its conserved first and last residue. The order of the fields is D gene, CDR3 length, clone size, J gene, V gene, CDR3 DNA, CDR3 protein. A D gene is named only where the DNA matches it firmly. Not all rows give a size; the values are once, few, many and, for expanded clones, a class.

d_gene: NA; len: 15; abundance: few; j_gene: TRBJ1-5; v_gene: TRBV7-9; CDR3nt: TGTGCCAGCAGCTCGATGGGGAGGGCCGATCAGCCCCAGCATTTT; CDR3aa: CASSSMGRADQPQHF
d_gene: NA; len: 16; abundance: NA; j_gene: TRBJ2-7; v_gene: TRBV4-1; CDR3nt: TGCGCCAGCAGCCAAGAAGAGGGGAGGGACACCTACGAGCAGTACTTC; CDR3aa: CASSQEEGRDTYEQYF
d_gene: NA; len: 14; abundance: few; j_gene: TRBJ1-5; v_gene: TRBV5-1; CDR3nt: TGCGCCAGCAGCCCACAGGGAGGAGATCAGCCCCAGCATTTT; CDR3aa: CASSPQGGDQPQHF
d_gene: NA; len: 15; abundance: NA; j_gene: TRBJ2-6; v_gene: TRBV7-2; CDR3nt: TGTGCCAGCCCCGTCAGGGGTTCTGGGGCCAACGTCCTGACTTTC; CDR3aa: CASPVRGSGANVLTF
d_gene: TRBD2; len: 14; abundance: NA; j_gene: TRBJ2-5; v_gene: TRBV7-2; CDR3nt: TGTGCCAGCAGCTTAGAGTGGGGGGGAAAGACCCAGTACTTC; CDR3aa: CASSLEWGGKTQYF
d_gene: TRBD1; len: 16; abundance: NA; j_gene: TRBJ1-5; v_gene: TRBV7-8; CDR3nt: TGTGCCAGCAGCCCCGGGGACAGGGGAATCAATCAGCCCCAGCATTTT; CDR3aa: CASSPGDRGINQPQHF
d_gene: TRBD2; len: 16; abundance: NA; j_gene: TRBJ2-3; v_gene: TRBV24-1; CDR3nt: TGTGCCACCAGTGATTTACCTAGCGGGGACTCAGATACGCAGTATTTT; CDR3aa: CATSDLPSGDSDTQYF
d_gene: NA; len: 15; abundance: NA; j_gene: TRBJ2-3; v_gene: TRBV5-4; CDR3nt: TGTGCCAGCAGCGGAAACAGGAGATCCACAGATACGCAGTATTTT; CDR3aa: CASSGNRRSTDTQYF
d_gene: NA; len: 14; abundance: NA; j_gene: TRBJ1-2; v_gene: TRBV10-1; CDR3nt: TGCGCCAGCAGTGAGACCTCAGTGGACTATGGCTACACCTTC; CDR3aa: CASSETSVDYGYTF
d_gene: TRBD2; len: 16; abundance: NA; j_gene: TRBJ2-7; v_gene: TRBV4-2; CDR3nt: TGTGCCAGCAGCCAAGACGGGTACGGGACTAGACGCGAGCAGTACTTC; CDR3aa: CASSQDGYGTRREQYF
d_gene: TRBD1; len: 14; abundance: NA; j_gene: TRBJ1-1; v_gene: TRBV6-5; CDR3nt: TGTGCCAGCAGTTCAGGGGGGAGGAACACTGAAGCTTTCTTT; CDR3aa: CASSSGGRNTEAFF
d_gene: NA; len: 14; abundance: NA; j_gene: TRBJ1-6; v_gene: TRBV4-2; CDR3nt: TGTGCCAGCAGCCAAGAAGGGGAGAATTCACCCCTCCACTTT; CDR3aa: CASSQEGENSPLHF
d_gene: NA; len: 11; abundance: medium-sized; j_gene: TRBJ1-1; v_gene: TRBV30; CDR3nt: TGTGCCTTCCACGAGTTGACTGAAGCTTTCTTT; CDR3aa: CAFHELTEAFF
d_gene: NA; len: 16; abundance: NA; j_gene: TRBJ1-2; v_gene: TRBV4-3; CDR3nt: TGCGCCAGCAGCCGAAATATGCCGGCAGGGACGGATGGCTACACCTTC; CDR3aa: CASSRNMPAGTDGYTF
d_gene: NA; len: 13; abundance: NA; j_gene: TRBJ1-1; v_gene: TRBV19; CDR3nt: TGTGCCAGTAGCATTGCAGGCGGGTCTGAAGCTTTCTTT; CDR3aa: CASSIAGGSEAFF